This TCR beta chain was observed in a study of identical twins. The germline gives CDR1 SGDLS, CDR2 YYNGEE. The CDR3 sequence is 15 residues long. V trimming: 4 bases; J trimming: 1 base; junction bases outside the gene matches: 4. Each CDR3 protein is one row after TCRdb ran MiXCR on the 5' RACE reads. The data hold roughly 690,000 distinct CDR3 sequences, with 21% observed a single time. This clonotype was detected only a few times. These data were likewise used in another study, on T cells expressing NK-cell markers. That work adds: All TCR beta repertoires analysed originated from sorted CD3+CD56+NKG2C+, CD3+CD56+NKG2C- and CD3+CD56-NKG2C+ T cells. Seven HCMV-seropositive donors and one seronegative donor made up the eight sequenced donors. Dominance of the CD3+CD56-NKG2C+ fraction by these clonotypes also held in several donors. Expanded clones of NKG2C+ T cells had an unclear HCMV specificity.

Sequencing input: PBMCs. The genes are TRBV9 and TRBJ2-3; 9 nucleotides agree with TRBD2. This receptor was identified in a woman aged 18-29 years in good health. The CDR3 DNA reads TGTGCCAGCAGCTCTAGGACTAGCGGCACAGATACGCAGTATTTT. Its protein is CASSSRTSGTDTQYF.